The T cell receptor beta chain under discussion was sequenced for a study of blood T cell repertoires in COVID-19. Study-level background: Each recovered donor of Cohort 3 presented with two negative PCRs, clearance, or symptom resolution. Acute and convalescent COVID-19 specimens originated in the United States, Italy and Spain. T cells, B-cell-depleted T cells, or PBMCs supplied cDNA or gDNA.

Under the authors' procedure: Estimates of nucleated cell counts were drawn from the amplification of reference gene primers. The repertoire was sequenced with immunoSEQ multiplex PCR; TCRdb's copy has only in-frame clones and lacks some. The V and J calls and clone size come from that table; D and trimming were worked out from the DNA. The sample lists some 200,000 clones, roughly 90% seen once, with 3.1% in the top ten. In its sample, this clone was seen a few times. Germline CDR1 is MNHEY and CDR2 is SVGAGI. The CDR3 loop spans 14 amino acids. V was trimmed by 6 bases and J by 0 bases, leaving 11 bases between them.

This clonotype was sampled from a woman between 50 and 59 years old in a cohort exposed to, infected with or recovered from COVID-19 (not recorded which). Sequencing was carried out using PBMCs or T cells enriched from blood (not recorded which). The gene calls are TRBV6-5 and TRBJ1-1; D might be TRBD1 (5 bases). DNA for the CDR3: TGTGCCAGCAGGCGACAGCACATGAACACTGAAGCTTTCTTT. Its protein product is CASRRQHMNTEAFF.